This TCR beta chain was observed in a study of CD8 T cells in ankylosing spondylitis. Regarding the study as a whole: Within ankylosing spondylitis blood, a TCR beta motif made up of under 10 highly homologous variants appeared to be characteristic.

Library preparation for TCR beta used quantitative 5'-RACE with molecular barcodes. TCRdb reprocessed the 5' RACE reads via MiXCR and lists one record per CDR3 protein. This sample has approximately 140,000 distinct CDR3 sequences, with 7.5% to 9.5% found just once. Germline lookup yields CDR1 MDHEN and CDR2 SYDVKM. The CDR3 is made up of 12 amino acids. The germline V and J ends were trimmed by 8 bases and 0 bases, with 8 bases remaining between them. This clonotype occurred a few times. What it binds is not known. The rearrangement joins TRBV28 to TRBJ2-7; perhaps TRBD1 as D (6 bases). This receptor was taken from a male donor with ankylosing spondylitis. The sample consisted of synovial fluid, either unsorted or a sorted T cell fraction (not recorded which). The DNA of the CDR3 is TGTGCCAGCCGACAGGACTCCTACGAGCAGTACTTC. This codes for CASRQDSYEQYF.